One and the same sample provided the 10 T cell receptor beta chains below, sequenced in a study of blood T cells in healthy people across ages. A second PCR, run for about 7 to 11 cycles, used a sample-barcoded 5' primer plus a J-beta primer mix. MiXCR, applied by TCRdb to the 5' RACE reads, yields one record per CDR3 protein. The sample lists approximately 1.5 million distinct CDR3 sequences, less than 45% seen once, with around 4% in the top ten. What was sequenced was blood. The source of these receptors is a woman aged 18-29 years in good health.

This clonotype was observed at least ten times. This sequence joins TRBV10-3 and TRBJ2-7; tentatively, D is TRBD1 or TRBD2 (5 bases each). CDR3 length equals 12 residues. Germline CDR1 and CDR2: ENHRY and SYGVKD. This CDR3 reads CDSVGPTYEQYF. The CDR3 region has the DNA TGTGACTCCGTGGGACCGACCTACGAGCAGTACTTC.

The chain links TRBV6-5 to TRBJ2-5, with D uncertain. Per the germline V gene, CDR1 is MNHEY and CDR2 is SVGAGI. V lost 0 bases and J 11 bases, leaving 19 bases between the germline ends. CDR3 size: 15 residues. The CDR3 DNA is TGTGCCAGCAGTTACTCGGGGTTACTATACAATGAGCAGTACTTC. Its protein product is CASSYSGLLYNEQYF.

This clonotype was observed a handful of times. The chain couples TRBV29-1 to TRBJ2-3; a possible D gene is TRBD1 (5 bases). This CDR3 contains 13 residues. Germline-derived CDR1 and CDR2 are SQVTM and ANQGSEA. Trimming removed 0 bases from V and 4 bases from J, with 8 bases in between. CDR3 nucleotides: TGCAGCGTTGAAGACAGGGTGGCAGATACGCAGTATTTT. Protein: CSVEDRVADTQYF.

The chain carries TRBV24-1 and TRBJ2-3; D gene uncertain. From germline, CDR1 is KGHDR and CDR2 SFDVKD. V gave up 1 base and J gave up 1 base, with 2 bases separating them. The CDR3 has 13 amino acids. The CDR3 loop reads CATSDFGTDTQYF. Here the CDR3 DNA reads TGTGCCACCAGTGATTTCGGCACAGATACGCAGTATTTT.

As concerns this clonotype: At one of its ends the junction is not consistent with the germline gene, which may arise from a read error. V usage is TRBV5-1 and J usage is TRBJ2-1, with no clear D. Germline assignment: CDR1 SGHRS and CDR2 YFSETQ. The CDR3 extends over 13 amino acids. The chain's CDR3 is CASSRETYNEQFF. CDR3 nucleotide sequence: TGTGCCAGCAGTAGGGAAACCTACAATGAGCAGTTCTTC. The whole variable domain, remainder taken from reference TRBV5-1 and TRBJ2-1, is KAGVTQTPRYLIKTRGQQVTLSCSPISGHRSVSWYQQTPGQGLQFLFEYFSETQRNKGNFPGRFSGRQFSNSRSEMNVSTLELGDSALYLCASSRETYNEQFFGPGTRLTVL.

This clonotype was detected only a few times. The rearrangement joins TRBV7-9 to TRBJ1-5; no firm D call. V lost 1 base and J 3 bases, leaving 13 bases between the germline ends. The CDR3 sequence is 16 residues long. The V gene's germline CDR1 is SEHNR and CDR2 FQNEAQ (reference sequence). Here the CDR3 reads CASSLGGGRNNQPQHF. The CDR3 DNA reads as TGTGCCAGCAGCTTAGGGGGAGGCAGAAACAATCAGCCCCAGCATTTT.

The table lists this clonotype with many counts. Sequence at one end of the junction differs from germline and may be a read error. The genes are TRBV4-3 and TRBJ2-7; 12 positions match TRBD2. Germline values: CDR1 LGHNA, CDR2 YSLEER. The CDR3 covers 15 residues. CDR3 nucleotides: TGTGCCAGCAGCCAAGATCTAGCGGGAGGGGACGAGCAGTACTTC. It codes for CASSQDLAGGDEQYF.

This clonotype appeared once. The gene calls are TRBV7-9 and TRBJ1-5, with no clear D. The CDR3 spans 15 residues. V gave up 1 base and J gave up 5 bases, with 12 bases separating them. Germline values: CDR1 SEHNR, CDR2 FQNEAQ (reference sequence). CDR3 coding DNA: TGTGCCAGCAGCTTAGGGGGTCAGAATTATCAGCCCCAGCATTTT. It yields the protein CASSLGGQNYQPQHF.

This clonotype was seen more than once but under ten times. This sequence joins TRBV28 and TRBJ2-3, with 11 bases fitting TRBD2. Looked up from germline, CDR1 is MDHEN and CDR2 is SYDVKM. The CDR3 length is 15 residues. V lost 5 bases and J lost 6; bases outside the gene matches: 7. The CDR3 DNA reads as TGTGCCAGCAGTATTAGCGGGAGGGCCGGCGATACGCAGTATTTT. It specifies CASSISGRAGDTQYF.

This chain links TRBV12-3 or TRBV12-4 with TRBJ2-1, with 8 bases that match TRBD2. V was pared by 7 bases and J by 8 bases, with 7 bases of the junction left unmatched. This CDR3 has 13 residues. CDR3 region: CASIRGGTDEQFF. The CDR3 nucleotides read TGTGCCAGCATACGGGGGGGCACGGATGAGCAGTTCTTC.